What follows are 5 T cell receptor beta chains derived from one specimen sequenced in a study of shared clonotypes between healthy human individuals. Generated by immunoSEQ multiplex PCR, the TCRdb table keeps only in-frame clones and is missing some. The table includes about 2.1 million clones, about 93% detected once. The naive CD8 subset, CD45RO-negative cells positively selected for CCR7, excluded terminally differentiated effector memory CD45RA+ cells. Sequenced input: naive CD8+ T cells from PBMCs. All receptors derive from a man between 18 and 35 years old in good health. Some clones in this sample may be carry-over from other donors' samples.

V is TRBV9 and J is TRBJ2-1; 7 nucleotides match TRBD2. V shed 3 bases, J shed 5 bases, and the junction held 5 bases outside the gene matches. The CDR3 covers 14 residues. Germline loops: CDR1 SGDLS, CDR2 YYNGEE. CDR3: CASSAASGHNEQFF. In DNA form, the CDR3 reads TGTGCCAGCAGCGCGGCTAGCGGTCACAATGAGCAGTTCTTC.

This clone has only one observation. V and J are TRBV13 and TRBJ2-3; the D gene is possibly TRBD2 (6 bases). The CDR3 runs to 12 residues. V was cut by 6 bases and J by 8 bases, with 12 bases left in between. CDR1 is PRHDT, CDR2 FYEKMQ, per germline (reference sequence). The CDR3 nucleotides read TGTGCCAGCAGGGGGGGAAAAGGTACGCAGTATTTT. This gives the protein CASRGGKGTQYF. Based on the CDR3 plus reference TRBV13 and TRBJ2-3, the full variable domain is AAGVIQSPRHLIKEKRETATLKCYPIPRHDTVYWYQQGPGQDPQFLISFYEKMQSDKGSIPDRFSAQQFSDYHSELNMSSLELGDSALYFCASRGGKGTQYFGPGTRLTVL.

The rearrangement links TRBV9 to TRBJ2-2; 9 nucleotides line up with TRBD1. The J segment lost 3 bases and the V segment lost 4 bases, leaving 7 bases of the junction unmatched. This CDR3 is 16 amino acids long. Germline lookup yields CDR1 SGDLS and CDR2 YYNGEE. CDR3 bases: TGTGCCAGCAGCCCCCGGACAGGGGCGGACACCGGGGAGCTGTTTTTT. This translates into CASSPRTGADTGELFF.

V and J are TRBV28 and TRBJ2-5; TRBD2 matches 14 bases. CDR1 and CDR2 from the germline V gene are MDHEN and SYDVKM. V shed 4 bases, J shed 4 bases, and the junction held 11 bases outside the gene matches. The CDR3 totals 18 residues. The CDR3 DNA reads TGTGCCAGCAGTTCATCGAGGACTAGCGGGAGGAGGGGAGAGACCCAGTACTTC. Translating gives CASSSSRTSGRRGETQYF.

The CDR3: CASSIVGTSGSYNEQFF. The CDR3 DNA follows: TGTGCCAGTAGTATAGTTGGGACTAGCGGATCCTACAATGAGCAGTTCTTC. This chain links TRBV19 with TRBJ2-1, with 11 bases aligning to TRBD2. CDR3 length equals 17 residues. Germline lookup yields CDR1 LNHDA and CDR2 SQIVND (reference sequence). The V gene end was trimmed by 1 base and the J gene end by 1 base; junction bases not matched to a gene: 3.